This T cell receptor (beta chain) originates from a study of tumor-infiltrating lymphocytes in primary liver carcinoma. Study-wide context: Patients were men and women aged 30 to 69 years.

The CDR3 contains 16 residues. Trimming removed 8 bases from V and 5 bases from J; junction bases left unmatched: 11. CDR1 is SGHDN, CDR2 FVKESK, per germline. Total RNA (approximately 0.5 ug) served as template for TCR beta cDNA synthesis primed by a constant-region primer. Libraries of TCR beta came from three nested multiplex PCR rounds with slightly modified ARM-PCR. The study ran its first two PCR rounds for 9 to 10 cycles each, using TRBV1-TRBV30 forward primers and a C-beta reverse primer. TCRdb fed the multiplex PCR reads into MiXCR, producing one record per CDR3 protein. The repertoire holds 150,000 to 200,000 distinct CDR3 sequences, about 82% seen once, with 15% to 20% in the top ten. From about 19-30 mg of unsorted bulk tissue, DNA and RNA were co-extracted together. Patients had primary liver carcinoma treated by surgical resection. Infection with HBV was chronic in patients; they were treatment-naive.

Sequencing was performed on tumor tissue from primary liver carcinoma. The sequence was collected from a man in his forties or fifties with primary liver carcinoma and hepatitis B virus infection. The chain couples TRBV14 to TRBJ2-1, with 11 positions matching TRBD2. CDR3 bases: TGTGCCAGCTGTACCGTAGCGGGAGGGGTAGACAATGAGCAGTTCTTC. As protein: CASCTVAGGVDNEQFF.